This passage covers 13 T cell receptor beta chains from one sample sequenced in a study of blood T cell repertoires in COVID-19. The protocol was immunoSEQ multiplex PCR, while the TCRdb copy is restricted to in-frame clones and leaves out a portion. The repertoire holds around 20,000 clones, with 89% as singletons. The specimen sequenced was peripheral blood. The source is a human donor in a cohort sampled during active COVID-19.

The genes are TRBV7-9 and TRBJ2-6; the D gene is possibly TRBD2 (5 bases). The V end was cut by 1 base, the J end by 2 bases, with 9 bases between. The CDR3 is 16 residues long. CDR1 SEHNR and CDR2 FQNEAQ come from the germline V gene (reference sequence). The CDR3 sequence is CASSLDPGAGANVLTF. DNA of the CDR3: TGTGCCAGCAGCTTAGATCCCGGGGCTGGGGCCAACGTCCTGACTTTC. Together with reference TRBV7-9 and TRBJ2-6, the CDR3 gives the full variable domain: DTGVSQNPRHKITKRGQNVTFRCDPISEHNRLYWYRQTLGQGPEFLTYFQNEAQLEKSRLLSDRFSAERPKGSFSTLEIQRTEQGDSAMYLCASSLDPGAGANVLTFGAGSRLTVL.

This chain uses TRBV30 with TRBJ1-4; 7 nucleotides agree with TRBD1. Trimming removed 0 bases from V and 3 bases from J; junction bases left unmatched: 4. The germline V gene has CDR1 GTSNPN and CDR2 SVGIG (reference sequence). The CDR3 spans 15 residues. The CDR3 reads CAWSVGGKANEKLFF. The CDR3 bases are TGTGCCTGGAGTGTAGGGGGCAAGGCTAATGAAAAACTGTTTTTT.

The chain joins TRBV28 to TRBJ1-5; 11 positions match TRBD1. Germline CDR1 reads MDHEN; CDR2 reads SYDVKM. The CDR3 is 15 amino acids. V was clipped by 2 bases and J by 4 bases; unmatched bases: 1. This CDR3 is CASSLGTGGNQPQHF. DNA for the CDR3: TGTGCCAGCAGTTTAGGGACAGGGGGAAATCAGCCCCAGCATTTT. The whole variable domain, remainder taken from reference TRBV28 and TRBJ1-5, is DVKVTQSSRYLVKRTGEKVFLECVQDMDHENMFWYRQDPGLGLRLIYFSYDVKMKEKGDIPEGYSVSREKKERFSLILESASTNQTSMYLCASSLGTGGNQPQHFGDGTRLSIL.

CDR3: CACNGTPSMSAFF. In DNA, the CDR3 is TGTGCCTGCAACGGGACACCGTCGATGTCAGCTTTCTTT. The rearrangement uses TRBV28 and TRBJ1-1; a weak D match, TRBD1 (6 bases). Germline loops: CDR1 MDHEN, CDR2 SYDVKM. This CDR3 is 13 amino acids long. Trimming stripped 11 bases from V and 10 bases from J, with 23 bases between.

The chain combines TRBV27 with TRBJ2-7; D not resolved. The V and J ends lost 0 bases and 4 bases respectively, with 7 bases between them. Per germline, CDR1 MNHEY and CDR2 SMNVEV (reference sequence). CDR3 length: 13 amino acids. The CDR3 spells CASSLSYSYEQYF. The CDR3 DNA follows: TGTGCCAGCAGTTTATCCTATTCTTACGAGCAGTACTTC.

The table lists this clone with a count of one. The chain carries TRBV6-5 and TRBJ2-1; 8 nucleotides match TRBD1. The CDR3 extends over 15 amino acids. In germline, CDR1 is MNHEY, CDR2 SVGAGI. J was trimmed by 2 bases and V by 5 bases; bases with no gene match: 5. CDR3 DNA sequence: TGTGCCAGCAGTACCGGGACAGGAACCTACAATGAGCAGTTCTTC. It specifies CASSTGTGTYNEQFF.

The chain combines TRBV7-2 with TRBJ2-1, with 9 positions matching TRBD2. V lost 2 bases to trimming and J lost 7 bases; unmatched junction nucleotides: 15. There are 18 residues in the CDR3. Germline loops: CDR1 SGHTA, CDR2 FQGNSA. The CDR3 is CASSLMSPSGNKRNEQFF. The CDR3 coding sequence is TGTGCCAGCAGCTTAATGTCCCCTAGCGGGAACAAGAGAAATGAGCAGTTCTTC.

This clone was recorded a few times. The chain uses TRBV2 and TRBJ1-2; D is possibly TRBD1 (6 bases). Germline loops: CDR1 SNHLY, CDR2 FYNNEI. This CDR3 spans 13 amino acids. V was clipped by 5 bases and J by 6 bases, with 13 bases between them. The CDR3 coding sequence is TGTGCCAGCAGTTCTAAGGGGGTAGATGGCTACACCTTC. Protein sequence: CASSSKGVDGYTF.

This clone was observed once. The chain couples TRBV29-1 to TRBJ1-5; tentatively, D is TRBD1 (6 bases). V lost 4 bases and J 4 bases, leaving 11 bases between the germline ends. The CDR3 covers 13 residues. The V gene's germline CDR1 is SQVTM and CDR2 ANQGSEA. CDR3 protein: CSVAEQGNQPQHF. CDR3 nucleotide sequence: TGCAGCGTTGCCGAACAGGGAAATCAGCCCCAGCATTTT.

This clone showed up just once. V is TRBV2 and J is TRBJ2-7, with D tentatively TRBD2 (5 bases). With 6 bases removed from V and 10 bases from J, the gap between germline ends came to 13 bases. There are 11 residues in the CDR3. Germline V gene data show CDR1 as SNHLY and CDR2 as FYNNEI. In DNA, the CDR3 is TGTGCCAGCAGCCATACAGACTATCAGTACTTC. Protein product: CASSHTDYQYF.

The chain recombines TRBV6-4 with TRBJ1-1; D perhaps matches TRBD1 (5 bases). The CDR3 sequence is 13 residues long. Trimming cost V 6 bases and J 3 bases, with 11 bases left between them. The V gene's germline CDR1 is MRHNA and CDR2 SNTAGT. CDR3 residues: CASSEQADTEAFF. The CDR3, as DNA: TGTGCCAGCAGCGAACAGGCGGACACTGAAGCTTTCTTT.

The CDR3 spells CASSFRLAPYEQYF. The CDR3 coding sequence is TGTGCCAGCAGCTTTCGACTAGCACCCTACGAGCAGTACTTC. The chain recombines TRBV14 with TRBJ2-7; 7 bases match TRBD2. The trim removed 5 bases at V and 2 bases at J, leaving 6 bases unmatched. The CDR3 spans 14 residues. CDR1 is SGHDN and CDR2 is FVKESK in the germline V gene.

The J gene is TRBJ1-1, the V gene TRBV30; D unclear. The CDR3 is made up of 10 amino acids. V lost 4 bases and J 7 bases, leaving 7 bases between the germline ends. CDR1 and CDR2 (germline): GTSNPN, SVGIG (reference sequence). CDR3 sequence reads: CAWKEVEAFF. Written as DNA, the CDR3 is TGTGCCTGGAAGGAGGTTGAAGCTTTCTTT.